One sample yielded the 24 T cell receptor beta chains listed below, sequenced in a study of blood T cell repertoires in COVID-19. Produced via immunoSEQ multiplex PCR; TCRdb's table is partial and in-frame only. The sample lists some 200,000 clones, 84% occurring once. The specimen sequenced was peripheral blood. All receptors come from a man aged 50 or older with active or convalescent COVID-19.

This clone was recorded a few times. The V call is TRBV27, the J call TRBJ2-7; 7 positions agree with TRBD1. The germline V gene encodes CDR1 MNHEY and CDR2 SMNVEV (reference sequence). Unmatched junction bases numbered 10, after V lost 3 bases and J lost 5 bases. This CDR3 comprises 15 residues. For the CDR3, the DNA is TGTGCCAGCAGTTTCATTCGAGGGGGCTCGAACGAGCAGTACTTC. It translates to CASSFIRGGSNEQYF.

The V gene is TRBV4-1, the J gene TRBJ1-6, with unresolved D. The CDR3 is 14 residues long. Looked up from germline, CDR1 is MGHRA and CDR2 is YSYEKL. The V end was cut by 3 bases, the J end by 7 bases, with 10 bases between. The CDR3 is CASSQREGNSPLHF. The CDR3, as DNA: TGCGCCAGCAGCCAGAGGGAGGGAAATTCACCCCTCCACTTT.

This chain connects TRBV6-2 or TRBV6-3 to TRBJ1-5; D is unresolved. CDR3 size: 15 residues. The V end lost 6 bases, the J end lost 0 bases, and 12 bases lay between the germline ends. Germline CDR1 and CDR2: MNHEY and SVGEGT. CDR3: CASSPDGNSNQPQHF. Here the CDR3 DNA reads TGTGCCAGCAGCCCCGACGGGAATAGCAATCAGCCCCAGCATTTT.

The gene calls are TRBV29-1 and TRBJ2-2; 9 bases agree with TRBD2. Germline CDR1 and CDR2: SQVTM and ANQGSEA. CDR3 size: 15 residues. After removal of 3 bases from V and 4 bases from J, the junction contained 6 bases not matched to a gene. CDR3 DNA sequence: TGCAGCGTTGATAGCGGGAGTACGAGCACCGGGGAGCTGTTTTTT. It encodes CSVDSGSTSTGELFF.

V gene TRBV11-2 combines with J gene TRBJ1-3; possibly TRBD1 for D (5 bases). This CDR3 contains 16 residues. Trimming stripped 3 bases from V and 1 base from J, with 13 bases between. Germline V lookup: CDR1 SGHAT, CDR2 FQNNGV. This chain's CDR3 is CASSLGQGKSGNTIYF. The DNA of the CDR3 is TGTGCCAGCAGCTTGGGCCAGGGAAAGTCTGGAAACACCATATATTTT.

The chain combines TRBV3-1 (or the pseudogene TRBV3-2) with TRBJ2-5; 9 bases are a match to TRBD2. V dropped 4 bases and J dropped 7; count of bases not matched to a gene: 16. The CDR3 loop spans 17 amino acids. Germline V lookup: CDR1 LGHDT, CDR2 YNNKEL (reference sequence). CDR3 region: CASSPLAGESPRSTQYF. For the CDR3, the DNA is TGTGCCAGCAGCCCCTTAGCGGGGGAGAGTCCTAGATCGACCCAGTACTTC.

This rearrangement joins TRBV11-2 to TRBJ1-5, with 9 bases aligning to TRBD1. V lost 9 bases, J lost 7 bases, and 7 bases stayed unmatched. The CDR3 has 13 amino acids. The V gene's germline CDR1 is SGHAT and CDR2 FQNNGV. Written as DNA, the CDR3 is TGTGCCAGTTCACAGGGGGCGGGACAGCCCCAGCATTTT. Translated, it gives CASSQGAGQPQHF.

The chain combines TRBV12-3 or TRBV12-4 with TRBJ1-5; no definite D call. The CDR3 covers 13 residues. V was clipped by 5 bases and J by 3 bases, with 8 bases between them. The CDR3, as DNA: TGTGCCAGCAGTGGCCAATTCAATCAGCCCCAGCATTTT. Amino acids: CASSGQFNQPQHF.

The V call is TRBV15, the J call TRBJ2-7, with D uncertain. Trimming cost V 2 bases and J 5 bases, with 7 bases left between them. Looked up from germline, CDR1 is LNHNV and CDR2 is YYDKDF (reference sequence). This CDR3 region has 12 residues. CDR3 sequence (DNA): TGTGCCACCAGCAGACTAGGCCACGAGCAGTACTTC. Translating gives CATSRLGHEQYF.

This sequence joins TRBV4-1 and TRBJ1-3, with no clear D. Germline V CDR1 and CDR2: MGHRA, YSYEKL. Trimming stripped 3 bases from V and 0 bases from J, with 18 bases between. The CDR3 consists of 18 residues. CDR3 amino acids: CASSQKPTTEYSGNTIYF. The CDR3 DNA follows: TGCGCCAGCAGCCAGAAACCCACTACGGAATACTCTGGAAACACCATATATTTT.

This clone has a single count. CDR3 sequence: CATSDFSLQYF. The CDR3 DNA reads TGTGCCACCAGTGATTTTAGCCTCCAGTACTTC. The chain carries TRBV24-1 and TRBJ2-5, with D hard to call. This CDR3 spans 11 amino acids. V gave up 1 base and J gave up 10 bases, with 6 bases separating them. CDR1 is KGHDR and CDR2 is SFDVKD in the germline V gene.

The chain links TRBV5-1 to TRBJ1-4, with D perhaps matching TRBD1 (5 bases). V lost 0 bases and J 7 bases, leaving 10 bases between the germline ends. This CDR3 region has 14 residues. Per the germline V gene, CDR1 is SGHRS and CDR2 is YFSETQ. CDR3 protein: CASSLVGTAEKLFF. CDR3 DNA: TGCGCCAGCAGCTTGGTCGGGACTGCTGAAAAACTGTTTTTT.

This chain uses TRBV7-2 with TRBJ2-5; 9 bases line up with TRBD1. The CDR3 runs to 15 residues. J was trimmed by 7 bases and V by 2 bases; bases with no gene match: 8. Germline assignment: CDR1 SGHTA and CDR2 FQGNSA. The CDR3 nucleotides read TGTGCCAGCAGCTTATCTCGGACAGGGGTAGGGACCCAGTACTTC. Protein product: CASSLSRTGVGTQYF.

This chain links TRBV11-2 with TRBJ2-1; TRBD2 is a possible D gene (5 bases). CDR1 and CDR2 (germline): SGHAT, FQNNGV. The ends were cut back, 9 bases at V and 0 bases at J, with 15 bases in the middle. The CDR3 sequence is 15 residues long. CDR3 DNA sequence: TGTGCCAGTTCACTAGAGATAAGCTCCTACAATGAGCAGTTCTTC. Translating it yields CASSLEISSYNEQFF.

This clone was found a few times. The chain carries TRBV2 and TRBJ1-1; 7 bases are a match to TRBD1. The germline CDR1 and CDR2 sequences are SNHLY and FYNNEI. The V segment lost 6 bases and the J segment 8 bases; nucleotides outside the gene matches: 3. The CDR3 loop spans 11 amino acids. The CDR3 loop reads CASSLGQEAFF. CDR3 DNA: TGTGCCAGCAGCCTGGGACAGGAAGCTTTCTTT.

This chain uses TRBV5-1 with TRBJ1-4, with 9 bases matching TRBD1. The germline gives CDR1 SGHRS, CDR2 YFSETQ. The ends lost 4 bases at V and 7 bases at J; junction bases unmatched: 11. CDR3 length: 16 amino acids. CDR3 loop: CASSPGVTGGFEKLFF. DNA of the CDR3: TGCGCCAGCAGCCCCGGAGTGACAGGGGGATTTGAAAAACTGTTTTTT.

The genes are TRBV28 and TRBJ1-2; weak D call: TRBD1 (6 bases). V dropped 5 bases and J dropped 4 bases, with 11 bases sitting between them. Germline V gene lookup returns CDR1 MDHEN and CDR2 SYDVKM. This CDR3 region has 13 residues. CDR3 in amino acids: CASSPQGLYGYTF. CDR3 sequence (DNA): TGTGCCAGCAGTCCACAGGGTCTCTATGGCTACACCTTC.

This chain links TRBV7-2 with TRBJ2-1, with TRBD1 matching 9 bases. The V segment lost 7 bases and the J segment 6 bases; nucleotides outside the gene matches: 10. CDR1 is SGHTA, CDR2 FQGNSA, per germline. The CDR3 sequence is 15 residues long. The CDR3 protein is CASNAGTGWINEQFF. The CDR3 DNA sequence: TGTGCCAGCAATGCAGGGACAGGGTGGATCAATGAGCAGTTCTTC. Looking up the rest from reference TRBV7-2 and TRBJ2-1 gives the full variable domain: GAGVSQSPSNKVTEKGKDVELRCDPISGHTALYWYRQSLGQGLEFLIYFQGNSAPDKSGLPSDRFSAERTGGSVSTLTIQRTQQEDSAVYLCASNAGTGWINEQFFGPGTRLTVL.

DNA of the CDR3: TGTGCCAGCAGTTATACCGGGACAGACTCCTACGAGCAGTACTTC. Translating gives CASSYTGTDSYEQYF. The V and J genes are TRBV27 and TRBJ2-7; the match to TRBD1 covers 7 bases. With V trimmed by 4 bases and J by 0 bases, 6 bases remained unmatched. Per germline, CDR1 MNHEY and CDR2 SMNVEV (reference sequence). The CDR3 runs to 15 residues.

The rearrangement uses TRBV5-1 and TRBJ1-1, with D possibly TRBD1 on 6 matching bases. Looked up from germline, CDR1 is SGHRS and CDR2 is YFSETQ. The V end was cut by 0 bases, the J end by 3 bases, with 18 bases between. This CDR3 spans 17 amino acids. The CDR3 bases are TGCGCCAGCAGCTTGGGGCAGGGGATAAGTGGACACACTGAAGCTTTCTTT. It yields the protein CASSLGQGISGHTEAFF.

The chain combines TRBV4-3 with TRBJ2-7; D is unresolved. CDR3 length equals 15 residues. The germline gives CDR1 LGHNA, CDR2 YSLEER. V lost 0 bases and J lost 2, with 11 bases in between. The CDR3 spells CASSQDSPGPYEQYF. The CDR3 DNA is TGCGCCAGCAGCCAAGACAGTCCGGGTCCCTACGAGCAGTACTTC.

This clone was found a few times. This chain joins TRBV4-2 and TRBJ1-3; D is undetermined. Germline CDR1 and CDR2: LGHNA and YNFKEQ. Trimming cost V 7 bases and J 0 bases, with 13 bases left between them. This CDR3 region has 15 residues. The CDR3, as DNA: TGTGCCAGCAAGAAGCAGGAAATCTCTGGAAACACCATATATTTT. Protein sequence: CASKKQEISGNTIYF.

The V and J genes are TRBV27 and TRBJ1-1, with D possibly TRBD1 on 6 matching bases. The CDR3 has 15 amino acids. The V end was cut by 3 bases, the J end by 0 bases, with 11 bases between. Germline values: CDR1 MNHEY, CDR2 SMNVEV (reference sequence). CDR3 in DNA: TGTGCCAGCAGTTTGGACAGATTATTGAACACTGAAGCTTTCTTT. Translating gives CASSLDRLLNTEAFF.

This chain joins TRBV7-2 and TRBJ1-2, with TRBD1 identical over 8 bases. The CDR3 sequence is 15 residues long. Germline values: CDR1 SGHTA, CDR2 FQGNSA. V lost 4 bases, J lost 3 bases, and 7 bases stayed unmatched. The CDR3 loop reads CASSYTGGVDYGYTF. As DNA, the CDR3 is TGTGCCAGCAGCTACACAGGGGGAGTCGACTATGGCTACACCTTC.